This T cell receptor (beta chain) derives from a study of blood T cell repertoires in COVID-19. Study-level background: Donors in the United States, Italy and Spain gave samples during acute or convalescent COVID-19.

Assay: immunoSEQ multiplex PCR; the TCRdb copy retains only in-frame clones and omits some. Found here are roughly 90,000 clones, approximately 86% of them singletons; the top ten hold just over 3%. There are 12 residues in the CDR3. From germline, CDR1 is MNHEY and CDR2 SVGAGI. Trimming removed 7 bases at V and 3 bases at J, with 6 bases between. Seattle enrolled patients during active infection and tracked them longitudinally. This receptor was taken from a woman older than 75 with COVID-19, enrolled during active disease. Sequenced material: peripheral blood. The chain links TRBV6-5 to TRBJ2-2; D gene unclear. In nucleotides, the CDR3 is TGTGCCAGCATACTGGACACCGGGGAGCTGTTTTTT. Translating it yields CASILDTGELFF.